Presented here are 16 T cell receptor beta chains from one specimen sequenced in a study of T-cell reconstitution after alpha-beta-depleted transplantation in children. Unique molecular identifiers were built into the TCRbeta library. MiXCR was run by TCRdb on the PCR reads, yielding one entry per CDR3 protein. The sample records 400,000 to 550,000 distinct CDR3 sequences, 10% to 13% being singletons. Sample: PBMCs, taken before TCRalphabeta/CD19-depleted stem cell transplant. These receptors all stem from a child between 2 and 9 years old with inherited bone marrow failure, due to receive a stem cell transplant.

V gene TRBV7-2 combines with J gene TRBJ2-5; D remains ambiguous. V gave up 7 bases and J gave up 7 bases, with 19 bases separating them. The CDR3 consists of 14 residues. From germline, CDR1 is SGHTA and CDR2 FQGNSA. CDR3 DNA sequence: TGTGCCAGCACCACCCTAAGGGCCCTGGGGACCCAGTACTTC. This encodes CASTTLRALGTQYF. Based on the CDR3 plus reference TRBV7-2 and TRBJ2-5, the full variable domain is GAGVSQSPSNKVTEKGKDVELRCDPISGHTALYWYRQSLGQGLEFLIYFQGNSAPDKSGLPSDRFSAERTGGSVSTLTIQRTQQEDSAVYLCASTTLRALGTQYFGPGTRLLVL.

This clonotype was counted at least ten times. In nucleotides, the CDR3 is TGCGCCAGCAGCTTGTCTCTCGGGTACGAGCAGTACTTC. This sequence encodes CASSLSLGYEQYF. The rearrangement links TRBV5-1 to TRBJ2-7; D is unresolved. V was cut by 1 base and J by 4 bases, with 9 bases left in between. Looked up from germline, CDR1 is SGHRS and CDR2 is YFSETQ. The CDR3 extends over 13 amino acids. The full variable domain, with the rest looked up from reference TRBV5-1 and TRBJ2-7, is KAGVTQTPRYLIKTRGQQVTLSCSPISGHRSVSWYQQTPGQGLQFLFEYFSETQRNKGNFPGRFSGRQFSNSRSEMNVSTLELGDSALYLCASSLSLGYEQYFGPGTRLTVT.

On this clonotype: A read error may explain this, as a much larger clone is one base away. In DNA, the CDR3 is TGTGCCAGCAGAAACCCCCTAGAGGGTGGTTCCTACGAGCAGTACTTC. Translated: CASRNPLEGGSYEQYF. J is TRBJ2-7 and V is TRBV28, with D possibly TRBD2 on 5 matching bases. This CDR3 has 16 residues. The germline gives CDR1 MDHEN, CDR2 SYDVKM. The germline V and J ends were trimmed by 6 bases and 1 base, with 19 bases remaining between them. Based on the CDR3 plus reference TRBV28 and TRBJ2-7, the full variable domain is DVKVTQSSRYLVKRTGEKVFLECVQDMDHENMFWYRQDPGLGLRLIYFSYDVKMKEKGDIPEGYSVSREKKERFSLILESASTNQTSMYLCASRNPLEGGSYEQYFGPGTRLTVT.

This clonotype was picked up a small number of times. The chain combines TRBV7-2 with TRBJ2-1; D is possibly TRBD2 (5 bases). This CDR3 contains 14 residues. The V end was cut by 2 bases, the J end by 10 bases, with 15 bases between. Germline CDR1 SGHTA, CDR2 FQGNSA. In nucleotides, the CDR3 is TGTGCCAGCAGCTTAACCTTTAGCGAATGGGAGCAGTTCTTC. As protein: CASSLTFSEWEQFF.

This clonotype has at least ten counts. The chain combines TRBV6-2 or TRBV6-3 with TRBJ2-3; 7 positions agree with TRBD2. Germline V gives CDR1 MNHEY, CDR2 SVGEGT. This CDR3 contains 12 residues. J was trimmed by 11 bases and V by 4 bases; bases with no gene match: 6. CDR3 sequence: CASSLLALVQYF. CDR3 in DNA: TGTGCCAGCAGTTTACTAGCGCTGGTGCAGTATTTT.

As concerns this clonotype: Since a much larger clone is just one base distant, this may be a read error. The rearrangement links TRBV7-2 to TRBJ1-2; D gene uncertain. Trimming took off 2 bases at V and 3 bases at J, with 10 bases between the two ends. The length of the CDR3 is 14 residues. Germline-derived CDR1 and CDR2 are SGHTA and FQGNSA. The CDR3 nucleotides read TGTGCCAGCAGCTTAAATCCAGCGGACTATGGCTACACCTTC. The encoded protein is CASSLNPADYGYTF.

This clonotype was counted many times. This chain uses TRBV27 with TRBJ1-1, with 8 bases matching TRBD1. Germline V gene lookup returns CDR1 MNHEY and CDR2 SMNVEV (reference sequence). Trimming cost V 7 bases and J 5 bases; bases outside gene matches: 9. This CDR3 is built from 14 residues. The CDR3 region has the DNA TGTGCCAGCAAGCCCGGCAGGGGGCCAACTGAAGCTTTCTTT. It yields the protein CASKPGRGPTEAFF.

The table lists this clonotype with many counts. The rearrangement links TRBV12-3 or TRBV12-4 to TRBJ2-3; 10 bases are a match to TRBD2. The CDR3 runs to 15 residues. With V trimmed by 6 bases and J by 5 bases, 8 bases remained unmatched. As DNA, the CDR3 is TGTGCCAGCAGGTCCGGGACTAGCGTCGGAGATACGCAGTATTTT. Translating gives CASRSGTSVGDTQYF.

This clonotype has at least ten counts. V usage is TRBV29-1 and J usage is TRBJ2-7; a possible D gene is TRBD2 (7 bases). This CDR3 has 11 residues. V was pared by 6 bases and J by 12 bases, with 18 bases between. Looked up from germline, CDR1 is SQVTM and CDR2 is ANQGSEA. CDR3 nucleotides: TGCAGCGTGAGGGTGGGGGGGGCACTGTACTTC. It is translated as CSVRVGGALYF.

Ten or more counts support this clonotype. The chain couples TRBV4-3 to TRBJ2-7, with D tentatively TRBD2 (5 bases). V lost 4 bases, J lost 6 bases, and 16 bases lay in between. The CDR3 is made up of 14 amino acids. CDR1 is LGHNA, CDR2 YSLEER, per germline. DNA of the CDR3: TGCGCCAGCAGCCCCGCTAGCAGCGGAGGCGAGCAGTACTTC. The encoded protein is CASSPASSGGEQYF.

This clonotype was recorded many times. The rearrangement links TRBV4-3 to TRBJ2-2, with D perhaps matching TRBD1 or TRBD2 (6 bases each). Trimming left V 0 bases short and J 0 bases short, with 11 bases between. Germline V gene data show CDR1 as LGHNA and CDR2 as YSLEER. The CDR3 has 17 amino acids. CDR3 in DNA: TGCGCCAGCAGCCAAGACGGGGGCTTGGCGAACACCGGGGAGCTGTTTTTT. This codes for CASSQDGGLANTGELFF.

The V gene is TRBV27, the J gene TRBJ2-3; TRBD2 matches at 10 bases. This CDR3 has 19 residues. Germline assignment: CDR1 MNHEY and CDR2 SMNVEV (reference sequence). The V segment lost 7 bases and the J segment 4 bases; nucleotides outside the gene matches: 20. This CDR3 reads CASTSKRTSGQLWPDTQYF. The CDR3 DNA sequence: TGTGCCAGCACCTCTAAGCGGACTAGCGGCCAACTATGGCCAGATACGCAGTATTTT.

This clonotype has at least ten counts. The chain employs TRBV27 and TRBJ1-1; TRBD1 matches 9 bases. J gave up 3 bases and V 3 bases, and 8 bases lay outside the gene matches. CDR3 length: 16 residues. Germline CDR1 reads MNHEY; CDR2 reads SMNVEV (reference sequence). Here the CDR3 reads CASSFYSGQGYTEAFF. In nucleotides, the CDR3 is TGTGCCAGCAGTTTCTACTCTGGACAGGGGTACACTGAAGCTTTCTTT.

This clonotype was seen many times. This chain uses TRBV6-5 with TRBJ2-7; no clear D. Per the germline V gene, CDR1 is MNHEY and CDR2 is SVGAGI. The CDR3 spans 15 residues. V lost 5 bases to trimming and J lost 1 base, with 15 bases between them. CDR3 coding DNA: TGTGCCAGCAGTCTCTCGCATCGATCTTCCTACGAGCAGTACTTC. Its translation is CASSLSHRSSYEQYF.

The sample holds many counts of this clonotype. The J gene is TRBJ2-2, the V gene TRBV5-6, with 9 bases aligning to TRBD2. Looked up from germline, CDR1 is SGHDT and CDR2 is YYEEEE. V lost 3 bases to trimming and J lost 5 bases; unmatched junction nucleotides: 14. The CDR3 is 18 amino acids. CDR3 bases: TGTGCCAGCAGCTGGTTGGGCGGGAGGGCCCAGGTGACCGGGGAGCTGTTTTTT. This sequence encodes CASSWLGGRAQVTGELFF.

This clonotype was picked up a small number of times. The chain uses TRBV4-3 and TRBJ2-7, with 11 bases identical to TRBD2. The CDR3 runs to 17 residues. Germline CDR1 reads LGHNA; CDR2 reads YSLEER. V lost 4 bases and J lost 2; bases outside the gene matches: 10. The CDR3 DNA is TGCGCCAGCAGCCCCCGGACTAGCGGGTGTTCCACCTACGAGCAGTACTTC. Protein product: CASSPRTSGCSTYEQYF.